This T cell receptor beta chain was captured in a study of blood T cells in healthy people across ages. The table lists this clonotype with a few counts. What it recognizes is unknown. V trimming: 0 bases; J trimming: 1 base; junction bases outside the gene matches: 7. Germline V gives CDR1 LGHDT, CDR2 YNNKEL (reference sequence). The length of the CDR3 is 17 residues. PCR was performed a second time for about 7 to 12 cycles using a sample-barcoded 5' primer and a J-beta primer mix. Every molecule of cDNA carried a tag from a template-switch adaptor with 12 random nucleotides. TCRdb called the 5' RACE reads again in MiXCR, with one record for every CDR3 protein. The table lists about 1.5 million distinct CDR3 sequences, less than 45% of them singletons. Study results and caveats: Nothing was known about donor CMV status, and this possibly confounded expanded clonotype changes. A roughly linear fall in TCR beta diversity per million T cells was seen with increasing age.

The receptor's source is a woman between 18 and 29 years old in good health. The sample comprised blood. V is TRBV3-1 and J is TRBJ2-7; 9 bases are a match to TRBD2. The CDR3 sequence: CASSQDGRGGISYEQYF. CDR3 sequence (DNA): TGTGCCAGCAGCCAAGACGGGCGGGGGGGGATTTCCTACGAGCAGTACTTC.